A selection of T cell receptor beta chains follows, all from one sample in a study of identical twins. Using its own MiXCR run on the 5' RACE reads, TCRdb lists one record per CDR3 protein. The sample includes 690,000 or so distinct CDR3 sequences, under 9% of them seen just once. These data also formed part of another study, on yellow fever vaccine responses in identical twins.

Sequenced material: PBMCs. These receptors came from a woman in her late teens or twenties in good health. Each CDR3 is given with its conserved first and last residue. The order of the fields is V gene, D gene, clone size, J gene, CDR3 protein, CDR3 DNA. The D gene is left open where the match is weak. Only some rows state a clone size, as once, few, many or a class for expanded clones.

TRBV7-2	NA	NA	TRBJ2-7	CASSFQTASAYEQYF	TGTGCCAGCAGTTTTCAAACGGCGTCCGCCTACGAGCAGTACTTC
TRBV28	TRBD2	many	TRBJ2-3	CASNPLAGGPEDTQYF	TGTGCCAGCAACCCTCTAGCGGGAGGGCCGGAAGATACGCAGTATTTT
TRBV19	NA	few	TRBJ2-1	CASSIDLSPLSFNEQFF	TGTGCCAGTAGTATAGATCTCAGTCCTCTATCTTTCAATGAGCAGTTCTTC
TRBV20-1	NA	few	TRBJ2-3	CSARDQGGKQYF	TGCAGTGCTAGAGATCAAGGCGGGAAACAGTATTTT
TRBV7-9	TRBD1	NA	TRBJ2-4	CASSLRLGTENIQYF	TGTGCCAGCAGCTTAAGATTAGGGACAGAAAACATTCAGTACTTC
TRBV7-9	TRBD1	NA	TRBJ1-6	CASSSPGGANSPLHF	TGTGCCAGCAGCTCACCAGGGGGCGCAAATTCACCCCTCCACTTT
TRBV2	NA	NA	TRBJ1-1	CASGWGAFF	TGTGCCAGCGGCTGGGGTGCTTTCTTT
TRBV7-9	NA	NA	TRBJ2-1	CASERTATYNEQFF	TGTGCCAGCGAGAGGACCGCTACGTACAATGAGCAGTTCTTC
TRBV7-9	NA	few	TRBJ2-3	CASTVNTDTQYF	TGTGCCAGCACCGTCAACACAGATACGCAGTATTTT
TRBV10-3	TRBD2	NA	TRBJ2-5	CAISLGLAGVETQYF	TGTGCCATCAGCTTAGGACTAGCGGGAGTGGAGACCCAGTACTTC
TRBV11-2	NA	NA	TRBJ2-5	CASSLGGAGETYQETQYF	TGTGCCAGCAGCTTAGGGGGGGCGGGGGAGACATACCAAGAGACCCAGTACTTC
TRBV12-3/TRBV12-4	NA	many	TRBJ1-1	CASRSWGNTEAFF	TGTGCCAGCAGGTCCTGGGGGAACACTGAAGCTTTCTTT
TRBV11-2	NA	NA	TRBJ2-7	CASSPGWGGLAINYEQYF	TGTGCCAGCAGCCCAGGCTGGGGGGGGCTAGCTATCAACTACGAGCAGTACTTC
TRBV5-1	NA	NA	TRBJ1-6	CASSVSGTYNSPLHF	TGCGCCAGCAGCGTCTCCGGGACGTATAATTCACCCCTCCACTTT
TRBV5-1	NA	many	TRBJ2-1	CASSFQATSSYNEQFF	TGCGCCAGCAGCTTTCAGGCTACCAGCTCCTACAATGAGCAGTTCTTC
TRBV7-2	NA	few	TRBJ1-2	CASSLAHYGYTF	TGTGCCAGCAGCTTAGCGCACTATGGCTACACCTTC
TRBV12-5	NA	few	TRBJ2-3	CASGLVLGPPRTDTQYF	TGTGCTAGTGGTTTGGTTCTCGGCCCCCCTCGCACAGATACGCAGTATTTT
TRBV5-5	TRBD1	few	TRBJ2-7	CASSLTGTARDEQYF	TGTGCCAGCAGCTTAACCGGGACAGCTAGGGACGAGCAGTACTTC
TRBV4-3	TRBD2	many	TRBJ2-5	CASSQGLAGEETQYF	TGCGCCAGCAGCCAAGGACTAGCGGGCGAAGAGACCCAGTACTTC
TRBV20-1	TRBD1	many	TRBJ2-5	CSATDRAQETQYF	TGCAGTGCTACCGACAGGGCCCAAGAGACCCAGTACTTC
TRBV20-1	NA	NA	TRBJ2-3	CSATRGADTQYF	TGCAGTGCCACCAGGGGGGCAGATACGCAGTATTTT